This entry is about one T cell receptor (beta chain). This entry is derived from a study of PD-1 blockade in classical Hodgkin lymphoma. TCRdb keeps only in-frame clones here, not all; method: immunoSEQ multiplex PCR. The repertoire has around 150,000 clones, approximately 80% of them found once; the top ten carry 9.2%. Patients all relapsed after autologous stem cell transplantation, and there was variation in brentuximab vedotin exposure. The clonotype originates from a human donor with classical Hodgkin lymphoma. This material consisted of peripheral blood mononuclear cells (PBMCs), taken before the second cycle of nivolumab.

The CDR3 sequence is CASSMIEGWGNQPQHF. CDR3 bases: TGTGCCAGTAGTATGATTGAGGGATGGGGCAATCAGCCCCAGCATTTT. The chain carries TRBV19 and TRBJ1-5; no clear D gene. Germline V gene sequence: CDR1 LNHDA, CDR2 SQIVND (reference sequence). V dropped 3 bases and J dropped 2 bases, with 14 bases sitting between them. This CDR3 has 16 amino acids.